Listed below are T cell receptor beta chains from one sample, sequenced in a study of Ad26.COV2.S vaccination and SARS-CoV-2 variants. Measured with immunoSEQ multiplex PCR; TCRdb has only the in-frame clones, and not every one. The profile covers some 350,000 clones, with 92% appearing a single time and about 3.8% taken by the ten largest. The specimen was peripheral blood, collected after recovery from COVID-19. The receptors derive from a human donor who had recovered from COVID-19. Both conserved end residues are part of each CDR3. The D gene is left open where the match is weak. Clone size is given for some rows only: seen once, a few or many times, or a class if the clone is expanded.

NA,TRBJ1-1,TRBV6-5,NA,CASSYRGGHGPEAFF,TGTGCCAGCAGTTACAGAGGGGGACATGGGCCTGAAGCTTTCTTT
NA,TRBJ1-1,TRBV4-2,NA,CASSQILTELDTEAFF,TGTGCCAGCAGCCAAATCCTCACCGAGCTGGACACTGAAGCTTTCTTT
TRBD1,TRBJ1-2,TRBV5-1,NA,CASSLVTGQGESGYTF,TGCGCCAGCAGCTTGGTAACGGGACAGGGGGAATCTGGCTACACCTTC
NA,TRBJ1-1,TRBV5-6,NA,CASSPLGGPNTEAFF,TGTGCCAGCAGCCCCCTCGGGGGGCCGAACACTGAAGCTTTCTTT
TRBD1,TRBJ1-2,TRBV7-2,NA,CASSRPGTESGYTF,TGTGCCAGCAGCCGCCCCGGGACAGAGTCAGGCTACACCTTC
NA,TRBJ2-3,TRBV7-2,NA,CASSSSTDTQYF,TGTGCCAGCAGCTCTAGCACAGATACGCAGTATTTT
TRBD1,TRBJ1-5,TRBV2,NA,CASSYSQGGQPQHF,TGTGCCAGCAGTTATTCTCAGGGGGGGCAGCCCCAGCATTTT
NA,TRBJ1-4,TRBV19,NA,CASSKRHRGEKLFF,TGTGCCAGTAGTAAAAGGCACCGGGGGGAAAAACTGTTTTTT
NA,TRBJ1-1,TRBV7-9,NA,CASSLALQGVEAFF,TGTGCCAGCAGCTTAGCTTTACAGGGAGTTGAAGCTTTCTTT
NA,TRBJ2-2,TRBV18,NA,CASSAGHPNTGELFF,TGTGCCAGCTCAGCGGGACACCCGAACACCGGGGAGCTGTTTTTT
NA,TRBJ1-2,TRBV27,NA,CASSLWPGTNYGYTF,TGTGCCAGCAGTTTGTGGCCAGGAACTAACTATGGCTACACCTTC
TRBD1,TRBJ1-3,TRBV15,NA,CATSRRQGAIYF,TGTGCCACCAGCAGACGACAGGGGGCCATATATTTT
NA,TRBJ1-2,TRBV5-6,NA,CASRQNLDGYTF,TGTGCCAGCAGACAGAATTTAGATGGCTACACCTTC
NA,TRBJ1-6,TRBV6-5,NA,CASSYIGSPLHF,TGTGCCAGCAGTTATATTGGTTCACCCCTCCACTTT
NA,TRBJ2-2,TRBV19,NA,CASRQAGAAGELFF,TGTGCCAGTAGACAAGCGGGTGCCGCCGGGGAGCTGTTTTTT
NA,TRBJ1-5,TRBV25-1,few,CASSGTGTTQPQHF,TGTGCCAGCAGTGGAACAGGGACCACTCAGCCCCAGCATTTT
NA,TRBJ1-3,TRBV6-5,NA,CASSYGVQEGTIYF,TGTGCCAGCAGTTACGGCGTCCAAGAGGGAACCATATATTTT